The clone carrying this T cell receptor (beta chain) was observed a single time. What it binds is not known. Method: immunoSEQ multiplex PCR; TCRdb's copy keeps in-frame clones and lacks some. This table has fewer than 85,000 clones, about 90% appearing once. Trimming removed 8 bases from V and 4 bases from J; junction bases left unmatched: 10. Germline V lookup: CDR1 MDHEN, CDR2 SYDVKM. The length of the CDR3 is 15 residues. This record belongs to a study of OX40 agonist ivuxolimab in advanced cancers. Study overall: Cohort: approximately 79% men, mean age about 60, aged roughly 23 to 90.

Study-level results: Both blood CD4+ and CD8+ T cells showed clonal growth by week 6 at 0.1 to 3.0 mg/kg. Not determined was the antigen specificity of the expanded peripheral T cells.

The rearrangement joins TRBV28 to TRBJ2-7, with TRBD1 identical over 11 bases. The specimen was CD4+ or CD8+ T cells sorted from blood, collected in a trial of the OX40 agonist ivuxolimab. This TCR derives from an adult with an advanced solid tumor such as melanoma, head and neck, liver or kidney cancer. The CDR3 sequence is CASHYTGTGGYEQYF. CDR3 DNA sequence: TGTGCCAGCCACTACACCGGGACAGGGGGGTACGAGCAGTACTTC.